The next 19 T cell receptor beta chains were all read from a single sample in a study of cytomegalovirus exposure and HLA in healthy donors (dated by TCRdb to the late 2010s). Libraries were prepared through the immunoSEQ multiplex PCR assay. A mixture of 60 forward primers for TCR Vbeta segments and 13 reverse primers for TCR Jbeta segments was used in the multiplex PCR. TCRdb took this table from immuneACCESS and kept in-frame rearrangements with V and J called. Such tables lack part of the clones; where checked against another copy, unresolved V genes explain under half of the gap, and the rest is unexplained. The sample table contains some 170,000 clones; only one count was recorded for 75% to 85% of them. The biggest ten clones account for approximately 4.4% of the sample. Specimen: PBMCs. The receptor set was obtained from a woman between 18 and 30 years old in good health and CMV-seropositive.

The gene calls are TRBV27 and TRBJ1-3; 9 bases fit TRBD1. The CDR3 spans 17 residues. Germline loops: CDR1 MNHEY, CDR2 SMNVEV (reference sequence). V trimming: 3 bases; J trimming: 2 bases; junction bases outside the gene matches: 8. CDR3 coding DNA: TGTGCCAGCAGTTTCTTCCTCGGGACAGGGCCTGGAAACACCATATATTTT. Residues: CASSFFLGTGPGNTIYF.

The genes are TRBV10-1 and TRBJ2-7, with D possibly TRBD1 on 5 matching bases. The CDR3 consists of 15 residues. Between the trimmed V and J ends, which lost 4 bases and 3 bases, there was a span of 16 bases. In germline, CDR1 is WNHNN, CDR2 SYGVQD (reference sequence). CDR3 coding DNA: TGCGCCAGCAGTGCTGTTAGGGGAAAAGACTACGAGCAGTACTTC. It specifies CASSAVRGKDYEQYF.

The rearrangement joins TRBV7-2 to TRBJ2-2; TRBD2 aligns across 7 bases. CDR1 and CDR2 (germline): SGHTA, FQGNSA. The CDR3 covers 15 residues. Trimming cost V 6 bases and J 5 bases; bases outside gene matches: 9. The chain's CDR3 is CASRGTGGPTGELFF. Written as DNA, the CDR3 is TGTGCCAGCAGGGGGACGGGGGGACCTACCGGGGAGCTGTTTTTT. Based on the CDR3 plus reference TRBV7-2 and TRBJ2-2, the full variable domain is GAGVSQSPSNKVTEKGKDVELRCDPISGHTALYWYRQSLGQGLEFLIYFQGNSAPDKSGLPSDRFSAERTGGSVSTLTIQRTQQEDSAVYLCASRGTGGPTGELFFGEGSRLTVL.

The rearrangement links TRBV7-9 to TRBJ1-5; possibly TRBD1 for D (5 bases). Germline loops: CDR1 SEHNR, CDR2 FQNEAQ (reference sequence). V was clipped by 5 bases and J by 0 bases, with 17 bases between them. The CDR3 covers 17 residues. DNA for the CDR3: TGTGCCAGCAGCAGCCCCGACAGTAGTTATAGCAATCAGCCCCAGCATTTT. The encoded protein is CASSSPDSSYSNQPQHF.

This clone has more than one count but fewer than ten. The chain combines TRBV15 with TRBJ2-1; weak D call: TRBD1 (6 bases). Looked up from germline, CDR1 is LNHNV and CDR2 is YYDKDF (reference sequence). This CDR3 is 16 amino acids long. Deletions cut 0 bases from V and 9 bases from J, with 18 bases between. CDR3 sequence: CATSRDLPAGDLEQFF. The CDR3 DNA follows: TGTGCCACCAGCAGAGATTTACCGGCAGGGGATCTTGAGCAGTTCTTC.

The chain links TRBV27 to TRBJ1-1, with TRBD1 as a possible D gene (6 bases). This CDR3 contains 16 residues. Per the germline V gene, CDR1 is MNHEY and CDR2 is SMNVEV (reference sequence). V gave up 6 bases and J gave up 0 bases, with 17 bases separating them. In nucleotides, the CDR3 is TGTGCCAGCAGCCCAAGGGGGGGCAGGTTGAACACTGAAGCTTTCTTT. Protein: CASSPRGGRLNTEAFF.

V gene TRBV4-1 combines with J gene TRBJ1-6; 7 bases align to TRBD1. V gave up 1 base and J gave up 8 bases; unmatched junction bases: 8. The CDR3 is 16 amino acids. Looked up from germline, CDR1 is MGHRA and CDR2 is YSYEKL. CDR3 DNA sequence: TGCGCCAGCAGCCAAGCCCTCGGACAGGCCTATTCACCCCTCCACTTT. The encoded protein is CASSQALGQAYSPLHF.

This rearrangement joins TRBV30 to TRBJ2-7; TRBD1 agrees at 7 bases. V dropped 7 bases and J dropped 3; count of bases not matched to a gene: 6. Looked up from germline, CDR1 is GTSNPN and CDR2 is SVGIG (reference sequence). This CDR3 has 12 amino acids. As DNA, the CDR3 is TGTGCCTCGAAGACAGGGTACTACGAGCAGTACTTC. Translating gives CASKTGYYEQYF.

The V gene is TRBV28, the J gene TRBJ1-5, with TRBD1 matching over 8 bases. This CDR3 comprises 15 residues. Germline lookup yields CDR1 MDHEN and CDR2 SYDVKM. The V and J ends lost 7 bases and 4 bases, in that order; junction bases with no gene match: 9. The CDR3, as DNA: TGTGCCAGCAAATTTTCGGACAGGGATAATCAGCCCCAGCATTTT. Its translation is CASKFSDRDNQPQHF. Filled out from reference TRBV28 and TRBJ1-5, the complete variable domain reads DVKVTQSSRYLVKRTGEKVFLECVQDMDHENMFWYRQDPGLGLRLIYFSYDVKMKEKGDIPEGYSVSREKKERFSLILESASTNQTSMYLCASKFSDRDNQPQHFGDGTRLSIL.

V is TRBV19 and J is TRBJ2-1; 10 bases align to TRBD1. This CDR3 spans 15 amino acids. Trimming at V came to 6 bases and at J to 7 bases, leaving 9 bases not matched to a gene. Germline V gene lookup returns CDR1 LNHDA and CDR2 SQIVND (reference sequence). The CDR3 is CASRRGTGVLNEQFF. CDR3 DNA sequence: TGTGCCAGTAGACGCGGGACAGGGGTATTGAATGAGCAGTTCTTC.

In nucleotides, the CDR3 is TGTGCCAGCAGCGGAACAGGGGGGATAACGGCCGGGGAGCTGTTTTTT. Residues: CASSGTGGITAGELFF. V is TRBV9 and J is TRBJ2-2, with 8 nucleotides matching TRBD1. This CDR3 has 16 residues. V gave up 3 bases and J gave up 6 bases; unmatched junction bases: 10. Per the germline V gene, CDR1 is SGDLS and CDR2 is YYNGEE.

The chain carries TRBV29-1 and TRBJ2-7; 7 bases are shared with TRBD2. V shed 6 bases and J 0 bases; nucleotides not matched to a gene: 8. CDR1 is SQVTM and CDR2 is ANQGSEA in the germline V gene. The CDR3 covers 14 residues. The CDR3 here is CSVGLAVASYEQYF. In DNA form, the CDR3 reads TGCAGCGTGGGGCTAGCGGTCGCCTCCTACGAGCAGTACTTC.

This sequence joins TRBV5-6 and TRBJ2-2, with TRBD1 matching over 9 bases. With V trimmed by 3 bases and J by 7 bases, 4 bases remained unmatched. In germline, CDR1 is SGHDT, CDR2 YYEEEE. The CDR3 has 14 amino acids. The chain's CDR3 is CASSWGQGHGELFF. In DNA form, the CDR3 reads TGTGCCAGCAGCTGGGGACAGGGCCACGGGGAGCTGTTTTTT.

CDR3 nucleotides: TGTGCCAGCAGGGGACAGGGACACTCACCCCTCCACTTT. This gives the protein CASRGQGHSPLHF. The V call is TRBV4-2, the J call TRBJ1-6, with 9 bases that match TRBD1. Trimming cost V 6 bases and J 10 bases; bases outside gene matches: 4. CDR3 length: 13 amino acids. The germline V gene has CDR1 LGHNA and CDR2 YNFKEQ.

The chain carries TRBV7-9 and TRBJ2-2; 7 bases line up with TRBD1. Germline values: CDR1 SEHNR, CDR2 FQNEAQ (reference sequence). V lost 5 bases, J lost 0 bases, and 9 bases stayed unmatched. The CDR3 spans 17 residues. The CDR3 sequence: CASSPREGAANTGELFF. In DNA form, the CDR3 reads TGTGCCAGCAGCCCGCGCGAGGGGGCGGCGAACACCGGGGAGCTGTTTTTT.

The rearrangement joins TRBV29-1 to TRBJ1-1; TRBD1 matches at 8 bases. The germline CDR1 and CDR2 sequences are SQVTM and ANQGSEA. Trimming took 1 base from V and 1 from J; bases not matched to a gene: 5. The length of the CDR3 is 15 residues. The DNA of the CDR3 is TGCAGCGTTGAAGTTTCTGGACAGGGGAACACTGAAGCTTTCTTT. Translating it yields CSVEVSGQGNTEAFF.

This rearrangement joins TRBV2 to TRBJ1-1; no definite D call. V lost 3 bases and J 0 bases, leaving 8 bases between the germline ends. This CDR3 is 14 amino acids long. The germline V gene encodes CDR1 SNHLY and CDR2 FYNNEI. Here the CDR3 reads CASSDPGLNTEAFF. The CDR3 DNA sequence: TGTGCCAGCAGTGACCCGGGGTTGAACACTGAAGCTTTCTTT.

This chain uses TRBV6-6 with TRBJ2-2, with D tentatively TRBD2 (5 bases). The CDR3 runs 15 residues. Germline V gene data show CDR1 as MNHNY and CDR2 as SVGAGI (reference sequence). Trimming took off 0 bases at V and 5 bases at J, with 10 bases between the two ends. Here the CDR3 DNA reads TGTGCCAGCAGTTACTCTGGGCGGAGGACCGGGGAGCTGTTTTTT. Protein: CASSYSGRRTGELFF.

The chain employs TRBV20-1 and TRBJ2-7; D may be TRBD1 (5 bases). Germline assignment: CDR1 DFQATT and CDR2 SNEGSKA (reference sequence). Between the trimmed V and J ends, which lost 3 bases and 6 bases, there was a span of 6 bases. The CDR3 runs 10 residues. The CDR3 DNA sequence: TGCAGTGCTAGTGGGGCCGAGCAGTACTTC. This encodes CSASGAEQYF.